The rows below give T cell receptor beta chains drawn from one sample of a study of T cells in Graves' hyperthyroidism and ophthalmopathy. TCRdb itself ran the multiplex PCR reads through MiXCR, one entry per CDR3 protein. The profile shows a few hundred thousand distinct CDR3 sequences, approximately 16% of them singletons. The material sequenced was blood. Source of these receptors: a woman in her forties or fifties with Graves' hyperthyroidism. The CDR3 runs from the conserved cysteine through the conserved F or W. D genes are given only for firm matches. Only part of the rows carry a size: once, few, many, or a class if the clone is expanded.

clone_size: .
d_call: .
j_call: TRBJ1-4
v_call: TRBV3-1
cdr3_aa: CASSQEVGRGEKLFF
cdr3_nt: TGTGCCAGCAGCCAAGAAGTGGGACGCGGGGAAAAACTGTTTTTT

clone_size: many
d_call: .
j_call: TRBJ1-2
v_call: TRBV6-5
cdr3_aa: CASSYSYVGQGYGYTF
cdr3_nt: TGTGCCAGCAGTTACTCATATGTCGGGCAGGGCTATGGCTACACCTTC

clone_size: .
d_call: .
j_call: TRBJ1-3
v_call: TRBV10-1
cdr3_aa: CASSDEESSGNTIYF
cdr3_nt: TGCGCCAGCAGTGATGAGGAGAGCTCTGGAAACACCATATATTTT

clone_size: many
d_call: .
j_call: TRBJ2-3
v_call: TRBV7-9
cdr3_aa: CASSSNRGGKADTQYF
cdr3_nt: TGTGCCAGCAGCTCGAACAGGGGAGGGAAAGCAGATACGCAGTATTTT

clone_size: .
d_call: TRBD2
j_call: TRBJ2-7
v_call: TRBV7-9
cdr3_aa: CASSLGGGSSYEQYF
cdr3_nt: TGTGCCAGCAGCTTAGGCGGGGGAAGCTCCTACGAGCAGTACTTC

clone_size: many
d_call: TRBD1
j_call: TRBJ1-1
v_call: TRBV5-6
cdr3_aa: CASSWGWTGGFTEAFF
cdr3_nt: TGTGCCAGCAGCTGGGGGTGGACAGGGGGTTTCACTGAAGCTTTCTTT

clone_size: few
d_call: .
j_call: TRBJ2-7
v_call: TRBV3-1
cdr3_aa: CASSRSLAAGGEQYF
cdr3_nt: TGTGCCAGCAGCCGTTCACTAGCTGCCGGGGGCGAGCAGTACTTC

clone_size: .
d_call: .
j_call: TRBJ2-5
v_call: TRBV7-9
cdr3_aa: CASSSHTAIQETQYF
cdr3_nt: TGTGCCAGCAGCTCCCATACAGCGATTCAAGAGACCCAGTACTTC

clone_size: many
d_call: .
j_call: TRBJ1-4
v_call: TRBV2
cdr3_aa: CASSGTANEKLFF
cdr3_nt: TGTGCCAGCAGTGGGACAGCTAATGAAAAACTGTTTTTT

clone_size: many
d_call: TRBD2
j_call: TRBJ2-1
v_call: TRBV30
cdr3_aa: CAWSVGLAGTNEQFF
cdr3_nt: TGTGCCTGGAGTGTAGGGCTAGCGGGAACCAATGAGCAGTTCTTC

clone_size: many
d_call: .
j_call: TRBJ2-1
v_call: TRBV12-3/TRBV12-4
cdr3_aa: CASFDSALSYNEQFF
cdr3_nt: TGTGCCAGTTTCGACAGTGCCCTTTCCTACAATGAGCAGTTCTTC

clone_size: few
d_call: .
j_call: TRBJ2-2
v_call: TRBV9
cdr3_aa: CASSPSLAGELFF
cdr3_nt: TGTGCCAGCAGCCCTTCTCTAGCCGGGGAGCTGTTTTTT

clone_size: many
d_call: .
j_call: TRBJ2-7
v_call: TRBV28
cdr3_aa: CASSLSPAEQYF
cdr3_nt: TGTGCCAGCAGTTTATCGCCGGCCGAGCAGTACTTC

clone_size: .
d_call: .
j_call: TRBJ1-1
v_call: TRBV29-1
cdr3_aa: CSVVVGGMNTEAFF
cdr3_nt: TGCAGCGTTGTCGTCGGGGGTATGAACACTGAAGCTTTCTTT

clone_size: many
d_call: TRBD2
j_call: TRBJ2-7
v_call: TRBV5-1
cdr3_aa: CASSLPLAGGSSYEQYF
cdr3_nt: TGCGCCAGCAGCCTACCCCTAGCGGGAGGAAGCTCCTACGAGCAGTACTTC

clone_size: few
d_call: .
j_call: TRBJ1-1
v_call: TRBV9
cdr3_aa: CASSVGGGHTEAFF
cdr3_nt: TGTGCCAGCAGCGTAGGAGGGGGGCACACTGAAGCTTTCTTT

clone_size: .
d_call: .
j_call: TRBJ1-1
v_call: TRBV28
cdr3_aa: CASSLRQVTSEAFF
cdr3_nt: TGTGCCAGCAGTTTACGACAGGTCACCTCTGAAGCTTTCTTT

clone_size: .
d_call: .
j_call: TRBJ1-2
v_call: TRBV7-9
cdr3_aa: CASTMGSVGYTF
cdr3_nt: TGTGCCAGCACCATGGGGTCGGTTGGCTACACCTTC

clone_size: .
d_call: TRBD1
j_call: TRBJ2-4
v_call: TRBV19
cdr3_aa: CASSIDRGTKNIQYF
cdr3_nt: TGTGCCAGTAGCATTGACAGGGGGACCAAAAACATTCAGTACTTC

clone_size: .
d_call: .
j_call: TRBJ2-5
v_call: TRBV7-3
cdr3_aa: CASSLSSGRGETQYF
cdr3_nt: TGTGCCAGCAGCTTATCGTCAGGGCGAGGAGAGACCCAGTACTTC

clone_size: many
d_call: TRBD2
j_call: TRBJ2-2
v_call: TRBV29-1
cdr3_aa: CSAGTSGGTGELFF
cdr3_nt: TGCAGCGCCGGGACTAGCGGGGGCACCGGGGAGCTGTTTTTT

clone_size: many
d_call: .
j_call: TRBJ2-3
v_call: TRBV20-1
cdr3_aa: CSAFSGSTDTQYF
cdr3_nt: TGCAGTGCTTTCAGCGGGAGCACAGATACGCAGTATTTT

clone_size: .
d_call: .
j_call: TRBJ1-5
v_call: TRBV19
cdr3_aa: CASNIPFSGRNQPQHF
cdr3_nt: TGTGCCAGTAACATCCCCTTTTCCGGCCGCAATCAGCCCCAGCATTTT

clone_size: .
d_call: .
j_call: TRBJ1-1
v_call: TRBV28
cdr3_aa: CASSFIVTEAFF
cdr3_nt: TGTGCCAGCAGTTTCATAGTCACTGAAGCTTTCTTT

clone_size: many
d_call: .
j_call: TRBJ1-2
v_call: TRBV29-1
cdr3_aa: CSVTLGRKANYGYTF
cdr3_nt: TGCAGCGTGACCTTAGGACGGAAAGCTAACTATGGCTACACCTTC

clone_size: many
d_call: TRBD2
j_call: TRBJ2-1
v_call: TRBV7-3
cdr3_aa: CASSRGLAGVNEQFF
cdr3_nt: TGTGCCAGCAGCCGGGGGCTAGCGGGAGTTAATGAGCAGTTCTTC

clone_size: once
d_call: .
j_call: TRBJ1-1
v_call: TRBV28
cdr3_aa: CASSMGHPNTEAFF
cdr3_nt: TGTGCCAGCAGTATGGGACACCCGAACACTGAAGCTTTCTTT

clone_size: many
d_call: .
j_call: TRBJ2-5
v_call: TRBV20-1
cdr3_aa: CSAAGTEMQETQYF
cdr3_nt: TGCAGTGCCGCCGGGACGGAGATGCAAGAGACCCAGTACTTC

clone_size: many
d_call: .
j_call: TRBJ2-7
v_call: TRBV13
cdr3_aa: CASSLNLLYEQYF
cdr3_nt: TGTGCCAGCAGCTTAAACCTCCTATACGAGCAGTACTTC

clone_size: few
d_call: .
j_call: TRBJ1-2
v_call: TRBV9
cdr3_aa: CASSLSGGIYTF
cdr3_nt: TGTGCCAGCTCCTTATCGGGGGGTATCTACACCTTC

clone_size: .
d_call: .
j_call: TRBJ2-1
v_call: TRBV12-3/TRBV12-4
cdr3_aa: CASKLAIDEQFF
cdr3_nt: TGTGCCAGCAAGCTAGCTATCGATGAGCAGTTCTTC

clone_size: many
d_call: .
j_call: TRBJ2-7
v_call: TRBV27
cdr3_aa: CASSLGGQLYEQYF
cdr3_nt: TGTGCCAGCAGTTTAGGTGGACAGCTTTACGAGCAGTACTTC

clone_size: many
d_call: .
j_call: TRBJ1-4
v_call: TRBV5-1
cdr3_aa: CASSLDGVGEKLFF
cdr3_nt: TGCGCCAGCAGCTTGGATGGGGTCGGTGAAAAACTGTTTTTT

clone_size: few
d_call: .
j_call: TRBJ2-7
v_call: TRBV30
cdr3_aa: CAWGKGTSGTYEQHF
cdr3_nt: .

clone_size: few
d_call: .
j_call: TRBJ2-2
v_call: TRBV12-3/TRBV12-4
cdr3_aa: CASSLLGTGELFF
cdr3_nt: TGTGCCAGCAGTCTACTAGGCACTGGGGAGCTGTTTTTT

clone_size: once
d_call: TRBD1
j_call: TRBJ1-1
v_call: TRBV27
cdr3_aa: CASSFQGDRVTEAFF
cdr3_nt: TGTGCCAGCAGTTTCCAGGGGGATAGGGTCACTGAAGCTTTCTTT

clone_size: many
d_call: .
j_call: TRBJ2-7
v_call: TRBV28
cdr3_aa: CASSQYRVYEQYF
cdr3_nt: TGTGCCAGCAGTCAATATAGGGTCTACGAGCAGTACTTC

clone_size: .
d_call: .
j_call: TRBJ1-1
v_call: TRBV11-2
cdr3_aa: CASSLGTTLMNTEAFF
cdr3_nt: TGTGCCAGCAGCTTAGGGACAACCCTCATGAACACTGAAGCTTTCTTT

clone_size: many
d_call: .
j_call: TRBJ2-7
v_call: TRBV27
cdr3_aa: CATYTGTKQYF
cdr3_nt: TGTGCCACCTACACCGGGACAAAGCAGTACTTC

clone_size: many
d_call: TRBD1
j_call: TRBJ2-7
v_call: TRBV28
cdr3_aa: CASSSGTAQNEQYF
cdr3_nt: TGTGCCAGCAGTTCCGGGACAGCTCAGAACGAGCAGTACTTC

clone_size: few
d_call: .
j_call: TRBJ1-5
v_call: TRBV6-9
cdr3_aa: CASSPNVGSNGNQPQHF
cdr3_nt: TGTGCCAGCAGCCCCAATGTCGGCAGTAACGGCAATCAGCCCCAGCATTTT

clone_size: many
d_call: .
j_call: TRBJ1-2
v_call: TRBV20-1
cdr3_aa: CSAQPGANNYGYTF
cdr3_nt: TGCAGTGCGCAGCCGGGGGCTAATAACTATGGCTACACCTTC

clone_size: many
d_call: .
j_call: TRBJ1-1
v_call: TRBV11-3
cdr3_aa: CASSLRTVENTEAFF
cdr3_nt: TGTGCCAGCAGCCTCCGGACTGTTGAGAACACTGAAGCTTTCTTT

clone_size: few
d_call: .
j_call: TRBJ2-1
v_call: TRBV6-1
cdr3_aa: CAAARDGYNEQFF
cdr3_nt: TGTGCCGCCGCGCGGGACGGGTACAATGAGCAGTTCTTC